This passage covers 6 T cell receptor beta chains from one sample sequenced in a study of CD8+ T cells in alopecia areata. Cells pooled from cutaneous lymph nodes were sorted on CD4, CD8alpha, NKG2D, NKG2ACE and other markers. TCR sequencing used cDNA made by reverse transcription of extracted RNA. Some clones are missing from TCRdb's copy, which holds only in-frame ones; the method was immunoSEQ multiplex PCR. Listed for the sample are roughly 260,000 clones, none seen a single time. The sample consisted of CD4+ T cells sorted from a lymph node. These receptors all stem from a C3H/HeJ mouse with alopecia areata. Strain haplotype (MHC): H2-k.

A note on this clone: Gene names are the mouse ones. The CDR3 goes on 4 residues after the read ends, and that part is filled in from the germline J gene. The chain joins TRBV13-1 to TRBJ2-5, with D uncertain. CDR1 is NSHNY, CDR2 SYGAGN, per germline. Trimming took off 3 bases at V and 0 bases at J, with 11 bases between the two ends. The CDR3 runs 15 residues. This CDR3 is CASSVSRQNQDTQYF. The CDR3 DNA, read in part, is TGTGCCAGCAGTGTTTCTCGACAAAACCAAGAC.

This clone was detected a few times. The genes are named according to mouse. Read data end 4 residues before the CDR3 end; the end is taken from the germline J gene. This chain joins TRBV13-3 and TRBJ2-3; 7 nucleotides line up with TRBD1. V was pared by 5 bases and J by 0 bases, with 6 bases of the junction left unmatched. Germline V gene lookup returns CDR1 NNHDY and CDR2 SYVADS. The CDR3 length is 15 residues. CDR3 bases read: TGTGCCAGCAGCCCTGGGACAGTTAGTGCAGAA. Translating it yields CASSPGTVSAE. The complete CDR3 reads CASSPGTVSAETLYF.

For this clone: The genes are named according to mouse. The read gets to within 4 residues of the CDR3 end, and the germline J gene fills in the rest. V is TRBV19 and J is TRBJ2-3; possible D gene TRBD1, 6 bases. CDR3 length equals 13 residues. Deletions cut 4 bases from V and 4 bases from J, with 10 bases between. CDR1 FNHDT and CDR2 SITEND come from the germline V gene (reference sequence). The sequenced CDR3 bases are TGTGCCAGCAGTGTTACAGGGTCAGAA. Translation gives CASSVTGSE. The full CDR3 protein is CASSVTGSETLYF.

In its sample, this clone was seen many times. Gene names are the mouse ones. The read gets to within 4 residues of the CDR3 end, and the germline J gene fills in the rest. This same CDR3 is encoded by further DNA sequences in the sample. The chain couples TRBV19 to TRBJ2-5; TRBD1 aligns across 9 bases. This CDR3 is 13 amino acids long. The V gene's germline CDR1 is FNHDT and CDR2 SITEND (reference sequence). V lost 5 bases and J lost 2; bases outside the gene matches: 0. CDR3 DNA (partial): TGTGCCAGCAGGGACAGGGGCCAAGAC. Translated: CASRDRGQD. In full, the CDR3 reads CASRDRGQDTQYF.

Only a few counts were recorded for this clone. Gene names are the mouse ones. Read coverage stops 4 residues before the CDR3 terminus; the germline J gene supplies the remainder. This rearrangement joins TRBV5 to TRBJ2-1; possible D gene TRBD1, 6 bases. Trimming left V 3 bases short and J 4 bases short, with 10 bases between. The CDR3 consists of 14 residues. Germline V CDR1 and CDR2: LGHNA, YNLKQL (reference sequence). This CDR3 reads CASSHPGHYAEQFF. The CDR3 DNA, read in part, is TGTGCCAGCAGCCATCCGGGACATTATGCT.

This clone was counted a few times. All gene names here are mouse names. The read ends 4 residues shy of where the CDR3 ends; the end is completed using the germline J gene. V is TRBV14 and J is TRBJ2-1; D not resolved. CDR3 length: 13 amino acids. The germline CDR1 and CDR2 sequences are SGHDT and FRDEAV. The ends were cut back, 1 base at V and 3 bases at J, with 5 bases in the middle. CDR3 amino acids: CASSFHSYAEQFF. The part of the CDR3 DNA that was read is TGTGCCAGCAGTTTCCACAGCTATGCT.